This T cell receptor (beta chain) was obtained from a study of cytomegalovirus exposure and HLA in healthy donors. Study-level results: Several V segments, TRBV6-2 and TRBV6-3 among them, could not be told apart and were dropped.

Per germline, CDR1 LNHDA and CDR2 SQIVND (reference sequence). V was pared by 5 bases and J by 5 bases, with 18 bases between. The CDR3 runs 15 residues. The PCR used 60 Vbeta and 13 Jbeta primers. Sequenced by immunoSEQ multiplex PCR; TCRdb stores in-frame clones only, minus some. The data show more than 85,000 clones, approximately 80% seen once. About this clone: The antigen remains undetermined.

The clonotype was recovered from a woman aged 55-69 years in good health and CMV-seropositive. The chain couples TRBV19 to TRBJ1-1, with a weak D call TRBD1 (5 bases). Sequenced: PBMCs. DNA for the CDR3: TGTGCCAGTAGTGGAGGGGTTTCGTTCAATACTGAAGCTTTCTTT. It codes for CASSGGVSFNTEAFF.